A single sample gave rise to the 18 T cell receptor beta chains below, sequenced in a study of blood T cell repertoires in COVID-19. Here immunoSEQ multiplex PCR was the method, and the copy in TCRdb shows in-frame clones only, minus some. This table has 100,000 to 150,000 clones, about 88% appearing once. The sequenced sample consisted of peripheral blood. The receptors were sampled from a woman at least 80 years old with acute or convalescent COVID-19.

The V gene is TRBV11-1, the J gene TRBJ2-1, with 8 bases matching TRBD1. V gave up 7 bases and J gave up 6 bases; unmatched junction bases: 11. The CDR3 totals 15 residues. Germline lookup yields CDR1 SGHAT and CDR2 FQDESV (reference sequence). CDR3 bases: TGTGCCAGCAATCCGGGACAGGTCCTCTCCAATGAGCAGTTCTTC. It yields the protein CASNPGQVLSNEQFF.

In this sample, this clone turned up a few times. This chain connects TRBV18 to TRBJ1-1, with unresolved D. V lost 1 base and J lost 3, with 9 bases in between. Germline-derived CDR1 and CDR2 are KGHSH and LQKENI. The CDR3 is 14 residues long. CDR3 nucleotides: TGTGCCAGCTCACCACTTCAGGAGGACACTGAAGCTTTCTTT. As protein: CASSPLQEDTEAFF.

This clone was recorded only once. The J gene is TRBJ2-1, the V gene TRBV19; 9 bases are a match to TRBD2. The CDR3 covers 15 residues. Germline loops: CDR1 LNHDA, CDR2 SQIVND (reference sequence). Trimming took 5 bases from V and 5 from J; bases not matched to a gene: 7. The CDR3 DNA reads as TGTGCCAGTAGTCTCCACCGACTAGCGGACAATGAGCAGTTCTTC. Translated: CASSLHRLADNEQFF.

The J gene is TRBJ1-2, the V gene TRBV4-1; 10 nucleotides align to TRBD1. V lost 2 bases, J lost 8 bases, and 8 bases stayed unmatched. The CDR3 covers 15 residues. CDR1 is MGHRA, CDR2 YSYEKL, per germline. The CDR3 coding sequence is TGCGCCAGCAGCCAATCGGGACAGGGGTCAATAGGCTACACCTTC. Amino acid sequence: CASSQSGQGSIGYTF.

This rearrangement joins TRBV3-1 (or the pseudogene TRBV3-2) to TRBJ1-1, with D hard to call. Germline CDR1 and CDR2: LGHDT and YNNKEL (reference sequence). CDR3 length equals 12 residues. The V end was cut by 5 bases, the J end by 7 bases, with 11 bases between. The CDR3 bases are TGTGCCAGCAGCGATCCGGGTCTTGAAGCTTTCTTT. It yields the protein CASSDPGLEAFF.

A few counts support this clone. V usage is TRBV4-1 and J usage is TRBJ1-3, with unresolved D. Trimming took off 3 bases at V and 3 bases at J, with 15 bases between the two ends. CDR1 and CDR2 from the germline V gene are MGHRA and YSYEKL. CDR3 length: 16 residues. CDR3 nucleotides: TGCGCCAGCAGCCAGGGCCCGGTGTCCCGTGGAAACACCATATATTTT. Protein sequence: CASSQGPVSRGNTIYF.

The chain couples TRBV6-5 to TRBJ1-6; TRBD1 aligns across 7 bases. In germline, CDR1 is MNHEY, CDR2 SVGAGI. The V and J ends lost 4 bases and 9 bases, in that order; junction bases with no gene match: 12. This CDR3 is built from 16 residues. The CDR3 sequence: CASSLSGTDGSSPLHF. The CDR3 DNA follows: TGTGCCAGCAGTTTATCCGGGACAGACGGTAGTTCACCCCTCCACTTT.

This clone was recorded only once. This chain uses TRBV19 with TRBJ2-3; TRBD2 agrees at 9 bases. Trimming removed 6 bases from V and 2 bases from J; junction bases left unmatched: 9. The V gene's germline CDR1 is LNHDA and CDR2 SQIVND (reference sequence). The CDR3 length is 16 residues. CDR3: CASRQAGGPLTDTQYF. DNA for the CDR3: TGTGCCAGTAGGCAAGCGGGGGGCCCCCTCACAGATACGCAGTATTTT.

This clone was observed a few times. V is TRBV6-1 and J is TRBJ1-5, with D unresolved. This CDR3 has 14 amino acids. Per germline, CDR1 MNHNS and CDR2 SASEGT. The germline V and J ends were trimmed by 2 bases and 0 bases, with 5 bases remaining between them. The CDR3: CASSEIYSNQPQHF. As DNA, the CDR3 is TGTGCCAGCAGTGAAATCTATAGCAATCAGCCCCAGCATTTT.

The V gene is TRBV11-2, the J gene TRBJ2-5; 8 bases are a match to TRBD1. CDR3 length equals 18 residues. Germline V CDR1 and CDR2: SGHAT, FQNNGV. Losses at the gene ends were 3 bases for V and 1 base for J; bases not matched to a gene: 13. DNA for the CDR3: TGTGCCAGCAGCTTCGGTCCCTCAGGGGGCAACCCCCAAGAGACCCAGTACTTC. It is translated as CASSFGPSGGNPQETQYF.

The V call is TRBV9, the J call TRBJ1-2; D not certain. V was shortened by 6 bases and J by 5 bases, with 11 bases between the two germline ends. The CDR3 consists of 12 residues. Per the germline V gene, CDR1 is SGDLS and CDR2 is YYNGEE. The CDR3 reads CASTNIGYGYTF. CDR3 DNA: TGTGCCAGCACCAATATCGGGTATGGCTACACCTTC.

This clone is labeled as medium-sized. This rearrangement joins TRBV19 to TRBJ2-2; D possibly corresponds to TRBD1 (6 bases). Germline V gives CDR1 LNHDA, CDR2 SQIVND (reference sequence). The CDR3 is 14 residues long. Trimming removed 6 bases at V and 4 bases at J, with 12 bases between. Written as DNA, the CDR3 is TGTGCCAGTAGGCCAGGGGAGATCACCGGGGAGCTGTTTTTT. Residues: CASRPGEITGELFF.

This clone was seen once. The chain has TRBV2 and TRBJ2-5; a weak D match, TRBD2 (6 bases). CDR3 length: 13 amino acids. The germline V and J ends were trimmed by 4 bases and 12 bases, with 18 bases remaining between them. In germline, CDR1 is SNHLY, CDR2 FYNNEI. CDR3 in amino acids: CASSGSSGLTKYF. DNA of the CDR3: TGTGCCAGCAGTGGTTCATCCGGACTAACTAAGTACTTC.

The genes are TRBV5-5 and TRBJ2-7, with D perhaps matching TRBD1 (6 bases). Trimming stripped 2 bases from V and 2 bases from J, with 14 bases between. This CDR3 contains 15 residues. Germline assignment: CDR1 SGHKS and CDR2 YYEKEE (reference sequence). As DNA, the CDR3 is TGTGCCAGCAGCTTCCCGGGACATCTCCCCTACGAGCAGTACTTC. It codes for CASSFPGHLPYEQYF.

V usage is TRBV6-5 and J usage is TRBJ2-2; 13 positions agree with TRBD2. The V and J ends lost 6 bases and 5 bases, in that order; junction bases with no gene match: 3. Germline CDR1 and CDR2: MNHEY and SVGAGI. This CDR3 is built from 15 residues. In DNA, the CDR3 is TGTGCCAGCAGCTCGGGACTAGCGGGGACCGGGGAGCTGTTTTTT. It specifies CASSSGLAGTGELFF.

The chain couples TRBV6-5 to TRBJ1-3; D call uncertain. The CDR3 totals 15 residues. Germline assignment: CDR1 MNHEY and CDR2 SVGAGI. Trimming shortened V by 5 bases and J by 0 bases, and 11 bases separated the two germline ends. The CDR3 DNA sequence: TGTGCCAGCAGTCCACGTTGGAGCTCTGGAAACACCATATATTTT. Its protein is CASSPRWSSGNTIYF.

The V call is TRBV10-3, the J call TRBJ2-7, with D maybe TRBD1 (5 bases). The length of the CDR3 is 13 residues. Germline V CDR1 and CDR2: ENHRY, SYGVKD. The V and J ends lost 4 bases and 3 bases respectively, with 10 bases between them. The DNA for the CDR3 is TGTGCCATCAGTGGAACCGACAGCTACGAGCAGTACTTC. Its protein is CAISGTDSYEQYF.

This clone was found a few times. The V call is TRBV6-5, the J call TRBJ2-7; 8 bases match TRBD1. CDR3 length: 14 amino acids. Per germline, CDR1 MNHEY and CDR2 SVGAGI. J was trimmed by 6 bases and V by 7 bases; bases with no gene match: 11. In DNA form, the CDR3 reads TGTGCCAGCACCCGGACAGGGATCGTGGGCGAGCAGTACTTC. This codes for CASTRTGIVGEQYF.